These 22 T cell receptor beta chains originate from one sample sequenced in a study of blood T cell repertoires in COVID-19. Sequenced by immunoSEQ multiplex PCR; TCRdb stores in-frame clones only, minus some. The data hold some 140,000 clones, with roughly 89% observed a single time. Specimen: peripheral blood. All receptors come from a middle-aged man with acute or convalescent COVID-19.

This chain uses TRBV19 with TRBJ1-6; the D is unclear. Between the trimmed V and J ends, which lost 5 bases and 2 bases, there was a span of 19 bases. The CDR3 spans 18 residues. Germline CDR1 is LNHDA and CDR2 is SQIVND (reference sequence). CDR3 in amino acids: CASSPRPQRGPYNSPLHF. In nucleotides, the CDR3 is TGTGCCAGTAGTCCTCGCCCTCAAAGAGGTCCCTATAATTCACCCCTCCACTTT.

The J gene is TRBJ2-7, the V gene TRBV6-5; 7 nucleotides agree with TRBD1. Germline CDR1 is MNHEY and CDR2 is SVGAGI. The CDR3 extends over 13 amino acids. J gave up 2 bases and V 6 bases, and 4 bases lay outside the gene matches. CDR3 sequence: CASRPTGTYEQYF. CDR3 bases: TGTGCCAGCAGACCGACAGGGACCTACGAGCAGTACTTC.

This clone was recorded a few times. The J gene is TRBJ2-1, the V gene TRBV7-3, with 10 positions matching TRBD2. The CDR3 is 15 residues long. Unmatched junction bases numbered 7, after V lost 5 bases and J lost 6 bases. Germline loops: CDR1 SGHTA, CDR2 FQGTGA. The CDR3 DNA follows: TGTGCCAGCAGCCTACTAGCGGGACCTACCAATGAGCAGTTCTTC. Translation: CASSLLAGPTNEQFF.

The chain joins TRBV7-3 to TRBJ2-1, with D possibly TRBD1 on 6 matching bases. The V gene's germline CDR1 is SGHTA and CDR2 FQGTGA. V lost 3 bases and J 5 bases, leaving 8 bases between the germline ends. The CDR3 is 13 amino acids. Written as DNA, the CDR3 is TGTGCCAGCAGCTTCCAGGGGAACAATGAGCAGTTCTTC. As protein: CASSFQGNNEQFF. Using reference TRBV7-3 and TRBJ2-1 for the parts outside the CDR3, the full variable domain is GAGVSQTPSNKVTEKGKYVELRCDPISGHTALYWYRQSLGQGPEFLIYFQGTGAADDSGLPNDRFFAVRPEGSVSTLKIQRTERGDSAVYLCASSFQGNNEQFFGPGTRLTVL.

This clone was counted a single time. CDR3 in DNA: TGTGCCAGCAGCTTGGGGGGGACCCAGTACTTC. Translated: CASSLGGTQYF. The chain has TRBV7-2 and TRBJ2-5; D might be TRBD2 (6 bases). The germline V and J ends were trimmed by 3 bases and 7 bases, with 6 bases remaining between them. This CDR3 is 11 amino acids long. Germline CDR1 is SGHTA and CDR2 is FQGNSA.

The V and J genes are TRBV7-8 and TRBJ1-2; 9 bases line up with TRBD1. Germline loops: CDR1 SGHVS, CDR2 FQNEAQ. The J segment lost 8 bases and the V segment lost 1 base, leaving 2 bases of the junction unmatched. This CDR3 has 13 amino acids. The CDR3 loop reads CASSLEDRGGYTF. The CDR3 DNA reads TGTGCCAGCAGCTTAGAGGACAGGGGCGGCTACACCTTC.

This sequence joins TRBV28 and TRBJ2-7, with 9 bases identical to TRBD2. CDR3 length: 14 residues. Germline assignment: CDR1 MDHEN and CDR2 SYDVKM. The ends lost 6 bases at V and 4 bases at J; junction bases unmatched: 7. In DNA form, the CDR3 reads TGTGCCAGCAGGAAAGCGGGAGGTCCGTACGAGCAGTACTTC. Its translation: CASRKAGGPYEQYF.

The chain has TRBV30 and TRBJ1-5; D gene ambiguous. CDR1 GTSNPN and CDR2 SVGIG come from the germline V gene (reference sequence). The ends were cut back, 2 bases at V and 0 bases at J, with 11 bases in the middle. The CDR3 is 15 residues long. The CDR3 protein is CAWSPGGISNQPQHF. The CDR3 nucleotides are TGTGCCTGGAGTCCAGGAGGTATTAGCAATCAGCCCCAGCATTTT.

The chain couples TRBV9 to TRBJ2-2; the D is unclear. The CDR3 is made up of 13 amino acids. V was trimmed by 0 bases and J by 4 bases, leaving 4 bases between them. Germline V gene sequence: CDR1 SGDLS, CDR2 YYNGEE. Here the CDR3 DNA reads TGTGCCAGCAGCGTAGCGGGCACCGGGGAGCTGTTTTTT. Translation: CASSVAGTGELFF.

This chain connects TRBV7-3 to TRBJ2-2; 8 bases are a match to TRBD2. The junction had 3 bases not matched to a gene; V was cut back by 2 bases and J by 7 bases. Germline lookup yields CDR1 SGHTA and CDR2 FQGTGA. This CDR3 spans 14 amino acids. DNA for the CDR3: TGTGCCAGCAGCTTAGGACTAGCTGACGGGGAGCTGTTTTTT. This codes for CASSLGLADGELFF.

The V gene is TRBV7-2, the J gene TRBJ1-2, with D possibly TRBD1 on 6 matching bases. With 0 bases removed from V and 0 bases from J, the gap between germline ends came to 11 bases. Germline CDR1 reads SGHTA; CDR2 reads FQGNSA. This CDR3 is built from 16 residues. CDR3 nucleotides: TGTGCCAGCAGCTTAGCCCCGGACAGTGCTAACTATGGCTACACCTTC. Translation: CASSLAPDSANYGYTF.

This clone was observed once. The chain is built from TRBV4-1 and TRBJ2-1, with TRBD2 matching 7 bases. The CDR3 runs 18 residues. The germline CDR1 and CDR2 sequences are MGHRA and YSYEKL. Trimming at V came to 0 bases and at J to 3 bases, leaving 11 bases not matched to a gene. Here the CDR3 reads CASSQDPRASGNYNEQFF. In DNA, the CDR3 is TGCGCCAGCAGCCAAGACCCCCGAGCCAGCGGGAACTACAATGAGCAGTTCTTC.

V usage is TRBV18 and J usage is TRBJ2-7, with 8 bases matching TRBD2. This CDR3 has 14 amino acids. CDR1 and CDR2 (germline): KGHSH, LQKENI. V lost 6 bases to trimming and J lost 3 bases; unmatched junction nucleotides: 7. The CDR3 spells CASSIAGNNYEQYF. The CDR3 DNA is TGTGCCAGCTCCATAGCGGGAAATAACTACGAGCAGTACTTC.

The CDR3 here is CASSFSGTGNEQFF. The DNA of the CDR3 is TGCGCCAGCAGCTTTAGCGGGACTGGGAATGAGCAGTTCTTC. The chain joins TRBV5-1 to TRBJ2-1, with TRBD2 matching over 8 bases. CDR1 SGHRS and CDR2 YFSETQ come from the germline V gene. The CDR3 contains 14 residues. Germline trimming cut 2 bases from V and 7 bases from J; bases unmatched to any gene: 5.

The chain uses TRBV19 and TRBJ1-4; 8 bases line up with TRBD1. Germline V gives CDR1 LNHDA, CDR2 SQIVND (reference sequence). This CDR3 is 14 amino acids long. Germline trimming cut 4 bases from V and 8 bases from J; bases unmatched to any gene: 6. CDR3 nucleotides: TGTGCCAGTAGTACGGACAGGGTCAGGGAAAAACTGTTTTTT. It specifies CASSTDRVREKLFF.

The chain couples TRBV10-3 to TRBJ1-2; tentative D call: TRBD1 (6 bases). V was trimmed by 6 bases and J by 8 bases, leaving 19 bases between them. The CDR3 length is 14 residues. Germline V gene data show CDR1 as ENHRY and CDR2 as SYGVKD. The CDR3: CAIRVDSQAWGYTF. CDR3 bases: TGTGCCATCAGGGTGGACAGCCAGGCCTGGGGCTACACCTTC.

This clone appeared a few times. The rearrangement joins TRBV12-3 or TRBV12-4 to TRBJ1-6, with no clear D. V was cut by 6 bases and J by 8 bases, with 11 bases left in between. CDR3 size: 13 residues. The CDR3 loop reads CASSYEVDSPLHF. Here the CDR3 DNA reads TGTGCCAGCAGCTATGAAGTGGATTCACCCCTCCACTTT.

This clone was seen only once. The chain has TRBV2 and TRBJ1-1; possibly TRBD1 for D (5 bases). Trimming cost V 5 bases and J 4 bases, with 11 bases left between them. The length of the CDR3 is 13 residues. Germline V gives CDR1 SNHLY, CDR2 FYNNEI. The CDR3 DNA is TGTGCCAGCAGTTTTCAGGGCCCCACTGAAGCTTTCTTT. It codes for CASSFQGPTEAFF.

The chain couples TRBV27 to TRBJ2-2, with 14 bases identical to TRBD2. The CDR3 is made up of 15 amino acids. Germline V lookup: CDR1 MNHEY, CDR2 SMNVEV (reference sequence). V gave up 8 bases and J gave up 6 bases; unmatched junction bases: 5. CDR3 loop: CASRLAGGQSGELFF. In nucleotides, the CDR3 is TGTGCCAGCCGACTAGCGGGAGGGCAGTCCGGGGAGCTGTTTTTT.

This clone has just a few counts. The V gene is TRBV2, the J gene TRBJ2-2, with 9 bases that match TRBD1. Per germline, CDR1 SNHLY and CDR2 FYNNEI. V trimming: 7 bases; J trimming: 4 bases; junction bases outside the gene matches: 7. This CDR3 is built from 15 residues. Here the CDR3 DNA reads TGTGCCAGCAAAGAACAGGGGGCGGTCACCGGGGAGCTGTTTTTT. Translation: CASKEQGAVTGELFF.

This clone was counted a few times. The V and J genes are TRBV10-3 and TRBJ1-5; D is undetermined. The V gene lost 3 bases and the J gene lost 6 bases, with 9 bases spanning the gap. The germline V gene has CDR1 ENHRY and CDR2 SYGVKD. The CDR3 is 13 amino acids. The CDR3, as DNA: TGTGCCATCAGTGACCTTAGCGGTCAGCCCCAGCATTTT. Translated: CAISDLSGQPQHF.

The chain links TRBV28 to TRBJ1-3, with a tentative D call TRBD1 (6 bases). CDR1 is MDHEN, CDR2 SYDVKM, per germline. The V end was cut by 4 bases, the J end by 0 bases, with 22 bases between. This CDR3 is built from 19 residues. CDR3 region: CASSSNRPLQGYSGNTIYF. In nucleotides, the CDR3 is TGTGCCAGCAGTTCCAATCGGCCTTTACAGGGTTACTCTGGAAACACCATATATTTT.